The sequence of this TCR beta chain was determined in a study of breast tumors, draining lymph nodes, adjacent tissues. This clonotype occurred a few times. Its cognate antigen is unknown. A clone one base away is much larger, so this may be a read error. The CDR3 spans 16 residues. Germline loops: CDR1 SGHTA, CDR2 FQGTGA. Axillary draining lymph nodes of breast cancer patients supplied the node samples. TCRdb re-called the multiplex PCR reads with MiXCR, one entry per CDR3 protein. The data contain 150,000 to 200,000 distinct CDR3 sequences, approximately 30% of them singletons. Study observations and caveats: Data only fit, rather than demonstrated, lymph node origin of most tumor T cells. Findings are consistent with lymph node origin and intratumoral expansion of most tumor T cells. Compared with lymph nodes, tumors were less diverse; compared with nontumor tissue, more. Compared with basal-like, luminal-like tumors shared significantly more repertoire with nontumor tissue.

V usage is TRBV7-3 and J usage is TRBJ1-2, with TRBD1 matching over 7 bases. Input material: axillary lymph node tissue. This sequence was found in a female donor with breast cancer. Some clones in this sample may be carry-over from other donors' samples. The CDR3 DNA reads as TGTGCCAGCAGCCCTGGGACAGCCATTTCTAACTATGGCCACACCTTC. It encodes CASSPGTAISNYGHTF.